This T cell receptor beta chain originates from a study of beta chain features in type 1 diabetes (dated by TCRdb to 2017 to 2018). Turning to the overall study: Mean age, gender distribution, total cell number and subset yield did not differ between patients and healthy donors. A total of around 110,000,000 sorted cells were examined across all samples, and a strong correlation was observed between cell number per subset and RNA yield. The study compared TCRB repertoires of sorted circulating CD4+ T cell subsets between recently diagnosed type 1 diabetes patients and matched healthy donors. Regulatory and stem cell-like memory subsets were obtained from only 8 patients and roughly 8 healthy donors, while naive and central memory subsets were obtained from all 30 or so donors. Results and caveats for the whole study, not just this receptor: Because cDNA rather than genomic DNA was sequenced, highly expressing activated cells could have been over-represented, although no difference in activation and CD3 levels was found between groups. Shorter templates might have been favored by PCR, but patient and control samples were amplified and corrected together, so both groups would have been affected equally by any skew. A moderate but significant shortening of TCRB CDR3 length was observed in type 1 diabetes patients in all four CD4+ subsets. Patients with type 1 diabetes made fewer insertions and deleted more nucleotides at VDJ recombination sites, implying thymic rearrangement abnormalities. Naive, central memory and regulatory TCRB repertoires appeared to be more alike among patients than among healthy donors. Because small numbers of individuals were included in the HLA sub-analyses, any influence of HLA type on TCRB rearrangement was left unresolved.

All of the isolated RNA was reverse transcribed with the High Capacity cDNA Reverse Transcription Kit, so expressed TCRB transcripts were sequenced. Naive, central memory and regulatory T cell samples underwent deep immunoSEQ sequencing, averaging around 3.9 million total reads per sample. After sorted cells were lysed in RLT buffer, RNA was extracted with DNase-treated RNeasy Micro or Mini kits, with the choice depending on cell number. Each cell subset was processed on its own to prevent cross-contamination, while patient and healthy donor samples were processed together. The immunoSEQ multiplex PCR was used to amplify TCRB sequences from cDNA, yielding 87-bp fragments that span the CDR3 region. Amplicons were sequenced on the Illumina HiSeq platform. Processing in the source paper ran as follows. PCR bias was computationally corrected using synthetic template baselines, reads within Hamming distance 2 were collapsed, and singletons that could not be merged were discarded. Reads were aligned to IMGT to assign V, D and J genes, CDR3 length, and insertions or deletions at six rearrangement sites. Clonotype counts were normalized to sorted cell number within each subset before computing true diversity and Gini coefficients with the tcR R package. The overlap coefficient, calculated on TCRB nucleotide sequences, was used to quantify repertoire sharing. Out-of-frame TCRB sequences from naive cells were analyzed to stand in for the pre-selection repertoire. Entries here come from immuneACCESS through TCRdb and include only in-frame sequences with V and J called. Some clones fail to appear in such tables; in the studies checked, an unresolved V gene covers under half of the shortfall, and the cause of the remainder is unknown. Clonal size and the V and J genes are those of that table, whereas D and trimming came from the DNA. The sample table contains 400,000 to 600,000 clones; only one count was recorded for 30% of them. The ten largest clones add up to more than 0.055% of the sample.

Concerning this clone: Its cognate antigen has yet to be identified. Base qualities are missing; no much larger clone stands one base away.

V is shortened by 11 bases, J by 1 base, and the region joining them spans 12 bases. Reading the germline V gene gives CDR1 SNHLY and CDR2 FYNNEI. The cysteine opens and the phenylalanine closes a CDR3 of 13 amino acids. Only the CDR3 part of the read is kept: 39 bases, read in frame from the first base. From each donor, a single peripheral blood sample of 100 to 150 mL on average was drawn into heparinised tubes. Using a panel that included CD45RO, CCR7, CD25, CD127, CD95 and CD27, naive, central memory, regulatory and stem cell-like memory CD4+ T cells were sorted on a BD FACSAria II. All sorted populations exceeded 95% purity. PBMCs were isolated right away by Lymphoprep density gradient centrifugation and were stained directly, without culture. So that batch effects would be minimized, each experiment stained and sorted samples in pairs, pairing one healthy donor with one patient.

The receptor was derived from a man aged 18 to 30 in good health. The chain couples TRBV2 to TRBJ2-1, with no confident D gene call. The source material was naive CD4+ T cells from blood. Explained via the paper, the cell subset or site label denotes: true naive CD4+ T cells. The CDR3 has the sequence CALKGASYNEQFF. The nucleotide sequence is given as TGTGCCCTCAAAGGAGCATCCTACAATGAGCAGTTCTTC.